This is a list of T cell receptor beta chains from one sample in a study of blood T cell repertoires in COVID-19. Assay: immunoSEQ multiplex PCR; the TCRdb copy retains only in-frame clones and omits some. This table holds hundreds of thousands of clones, around 90% found once. Sequences were obtained from peripheral blood. The receptors originated from a woman between 50 and 59 years old with COVID-19, enrolled during active disease. Both conserved end residues are part of each CDR3. The order of the fields is clone size, CDR3 length, J gene, D gene, V gene, CDR3 protein, CDR3 DNA. D genes are given only for firm matches. Some rows have no size entry. The others give once, few or many, or a class for an expanded clone.

abundance: -
len: 12
j_gene: TRBJ1-1
d_gene: -
v_gene: TRBV10-3
CDR3aa: CAISASNTEAFF
CDR3nt: TGTGCCATCAGTGCCTCGAACACTGAAGCTTTCTTT

abundance: -
len: 14
j_gene: TRBJ1-1
d_gene: -
v_gene: TRBV7-8
CDR3aa: CASNWALEGEEAFF
CDR3nt: TGTGCCAGCAACTGGGCCTTAGAGGGGGAAGAAGCTTTCTTT

abundance: -
len: 15
j_gene: TRBJ1-2
d_gene: -
v_gene: TRBV5-1
CDR3aa: CASSLALDTPYGYTF
CDR3nt: TGCGCCAGCAGCTTGGCCCTCGACACACCATATGGCTACACCTTC

abundance: -
len: 13
j_gene: TRBJ2-1
d_gene: -
v_gene: TRBV29-1
CDR3aa: CSVEAGSYNEQFF
CDR3nt: TGCAGCGTTGAGGCAGGTTCCTACAATGAGCAGTTCTTC

abundance: -
len: 18
j_gene: TRBJ2-6
d_gene: TRBD1
v_gene: TRBV11-2
CDR3aa: CASSSYRDRAYGANVLTF
CDR3nt: TGTGCCAGCAGCTCCTATCGGGACAGGGCTTACGGGGCCAACGTCCTGACTTTC

abundance: -
len: 16
j_gene: TRBJ1-3
d_gene: -
v_gene: TRBV27
CDR3aa: CASSVTRGGAGNTIYF
CDR3nt: TGTGCCAGCAGTGTAACCAGGGGAGGGGCGGGAAACACCATATATTTT

abundance: -
len: 14
j_gene: TRBJ1-2
d_gene: -
v_gene: TRBV6-5
CDR3aa: CASSYSMQGYGYTF
CDR3nt: TGTGCCAGCAGTTACTCAATGCAGGGGTATGGCTACACCTTC

abundance: once
len: 15
j_gene: TRBJ2-1
d_gene: TRBD2
v_gene: TRBV5-1
CDR3aa: CASSLTSGGANEQFF
CDR3nt: TGCGCCAGCAGCTTGACTAGCGGGGGAGCCAATGAGCAGTTCTTC

abundance: -
len: 15
j_gene: TRBJ2-1
d_gene: TRBD2
v_gene: TRBV6-5
CDR3aa: CASRSDTSGYNEQFF
CDR3nt: TGTGCCAGCAGAAGTGATACTAGCGGTTACAATGAGCAGTTCTTC

abundance: -
len: 13
j_gene: TRBJ1-5
d_gene: -
v_gene: TRBV5-6
CDR3aa: CASSLTRDQPQHF
CDR3nt: TGTGCCAGCAGCTTGACCCGAGATCAGCCCCAGCATTTT

abundance: once
len: 15
j_gene: TRBJ1-6
d_gene: TRBD1
v_gene: TRBV10-3
CDR3aa: CAISLRQGRDSPLHF
CDR3nt: TGTGCCATCAGTCTTAGACAGGGAAGAGATTCACCCCTCCACTTT

abundance: -
len: 14
j_gene: TRBJ2-3
d_gene: TRBD1
v_gene: TRBV18
CDR3aa: CASSYDRGTDTQYF
CDR3nt: TGTGCCAGCTCATACGACAGGGGCACAGATACGCAGTATTTT

abundance: -
len: 18
j_gene: TRBJ1-2
d_gene: -
v_gene: TRBV6-6
CDR3aa: CARSQAWGRMGFDYGYTF
CDR3nt: TGTGCCAGAAGTCAGGCTTGGGGGAGGATGGGTTTTGATTATGGCTACACCTTC

abundance: -
len: 14
j_gene: TRBJ1-3
d_gene: -
v_gene: TRBV9
CDR3aa: CASSVEDSKDTIYF
CDR3nt: TGTGCCAGCAGCGTAGAGGACAGTAAAGACACCATATATTTT

abundance: -
len: 16
j_gene: TRBJ2-3
d_gene: -
v_gene: TRBV27
CDR3aa: CASTPRLGAGIDTQYF
CDR3nt: TGTGCCAGCACACCTCGACTAGGGGCGGGTATAGATACGCAGTATTTT

abundance: once
len: 14
j_gene: TRBJ1-1
d_gene: -
v_gene: TRBV2
CDR3aa: CASKGRQADTEAFF
CDR3nt: TGTGCCAGCAAAGGGCGACAGGCTGACACTGAAGCTTTCTTT

abundance: -
len: 11
j_gene: TRBJ1-1
d_gene: -
v_gene: TRBV20-1
CDR3aa: CSARRGSEAFF
CDR3nt: TGCAGTGCCCGCCGGGGAAGTGAAGCTTTCTTT

abundance: -
len: 13
j_gene: TRBJ1-1
d_gene: -
v_gene: TRBV5-4
CDR3aa: CASSLPGDTEAFF
CDR3nt: TGTGCCAGCAGCCTCCCAGGGGACACTGAAGCTTTCTTT

abundance: -
len: 17
j_gene: TRBJ1-2
d_gene: TRBD1
v_gene: TRBV5-5
CDR3aa: CASSAATGGASNYGYTF
CDR3nt: TGTGCCAGCAGCGCGGCGACAGGGGGCGCATCTAACTATGGCTACACCTTC

abundance: -
len: 23
j_gene: TRBJ1-3
d_gene: -
v_gene: TRBV21-1
CDR3aa: CASSKSPLGQTVSPLESGNTIYF
CDR3nt: TGTGCCAGCAGCAAATCACCCTTGGGACAAACCGTATCCCCTCTAGAGTCTGGAAACACCATATATTTT

abundance: -
len: 15
j_gene: TRBJ1-6
d_gene: TRBD1
v_gene: TRBV3-1/TRBV3-2
CDR3aa: CASTRDSSYNSPLHF
CDR3nt: TGTGCCAGCACCCGGGACAGCTCCTATAATTCACCCCTCCACTTT

abundance: few
len: 16
j_gene: TRBJ2-1
d_gene: TRBD2
v_gene: TRBV7-3
CDR3aa: CASSFTGLASYNEQFF
CDR3nt: TGTGCCAGCAGCTTTACCGGACTAGCGAGTTACAATGAGCAGTTCTTC

abundance: -
len: 17
j_gene: TRBJ2-7
d_gene: TRBD2
v_gene: TRBV30
CDR3aa: CAWVSQELAGGFYEQYF
CDR3nt: TGTGCCTGGGTATCCCAGGAACTAGCGGGGGGCTTCTACGAGCAGTACTTC

abundance: once
len: 17
j_gene: TRBJ2-1
d_gene: TRBD1
v_gene: TRBV4-1
CDR3aa: CASSQVGGRGPYNEQFF
CDR3nt: TGCGCCAGCAGCCAAGTGGGGGGCAGGGGGCCATACAATGAGCAGTTCTTC

abundance: -
len: 12
j_gene: TRBJ2-3
d_gene: -
v_gene: TRBV5-6
CDR3aa: CASSRDTDTQYF
CDR3nt: TGTGCCAGCAGCCGGGACACAGATACGCAGTATTTT

abundance: -
len: 11
j_gene: TRBJ1-1
d_gene: TRBD1
v_gene: TRBV29-1
CDR3aa: CSVRGNTEAFF
CDR3nt: TGCAGCGTCAGGGGGAATACTGAAGCTTTCTTT

abundance: -
len: 18
j_gene: TRBJ2-6
d_gene: TRBD1
v_gene: TRBV7-2
CDR3aa: CASSPFTGAYSGANVLTF
CDR3nt: TGTGCCAGCAGCCCATTCACAGGGGCCTACTCTGGGGCCAACGTCCTGACTTTC

abundance: -
len: 13
j_gene: TRBJ2-7
d_gene: TRBD1
v_gene: TRBV30
CDR3aa: CAWSSTGGAPVYF
CDR3nt: TGTGCCTGGAGTTCTACAGGGGGCGCTCCCGTGTACTTC

abundance: -
len: 14
j_gene: TRBJ1-4
d_gene: -
v_gene: TRBV3-1/TRBV3-2
CDR3aa: CASRPLGEDEKLFF
CDR3nt: TGTGCCAGCAGGCCTCTGGGGGAGGATGAAAAACTGTTTTTT

abundance: -
len: 15
j_gene: TRBJ1-2
d_gene: TRBD1
v_gene: TRBV6-5
CDR3aa: CATGGTGAYNYGYTF
CDR3nt: TGTGCCACAGGAGGGACAGGGGCATATAACTATGGCTACACCTTC

abundance: -
len: 13
j_gene: TRBJ1-1
d_gene: TRBD1
v_gene: TRBV30
CDR3aa: CAWSGTGRTEAFF
CDR3nt: TGTGCCTGGAGCGGGACAGGGAGGACTGAAGCTTTCTTT

abundance: -
len: 13
j_gene: TRBJ1-1
d_gene: -
v_gene: TRBV6-6
CDR3aa: CASSYSGGTEAFF
CDR3nt: TGTGCCAGCAGTTACTCGGGGGGCACTGAAGCTTTCTTT

abundance: -
len: 12
j_gene: TRBJ1-2
d_gene: -
v_gene: TRBV30
CDR3aa: CAWEGANYGYTF
CDR3nt: TGTGCCTGGGAGGGGGCTAACTATGGCTACACCTTC

abundance: -
len: 14
j_gene: TRBJ1-1
d_gene: TRBD1
v_gene: TRBV9
CDR3aa: CASSVRGQGARAFF
CDR3nt: TGTGCCAGCAGCGTAAGGGGACAGGGGGCACGAGCTTTCTTT

abundance: -
len: 15
j_gene: TRBJ1-1
d_gene: -
v_gene: TRBV11-2
CDR3aa: CASSLGIGANTEAFF
CDR3nt: TGTGCCAGCAGCTTAGGGATAGGGGCGAACACTGAAGCTTTCTTT

abundance: -
len: 15
j_gene: TRBJ1-2
d_gene: -
v_gene: TRBV27
CDR3aa: CASSLSGSINYGYTF
CDR3nt: TGTGCCAGCAGTTTATCTGGCAGTATCAACTATGGCTACACCTTC

abundance: -
len: 16
j_gene: TRBJ2-3
d_gene: TRBD2
v_gene: TRBV5-4
CDR3aa: CASSTPPSGGTDTQYF
CDR3nt: TGTGCCAGCAGCACACCACCTAGCGGGGGGACAGATACGCAGTATTTT

abundance: -
len: 15
j_gene: TRBJ1-2
d_gene: TRBD1
v_gene: TRBV29-1
CDR3aa: CSARGQMGRGYGYTF
CDR3nt: TGCAGCGCTAGGGGACAGATGGGACGGGGCTATGGCTACACCTTC

abundance: -
len: 12
j_gene: TRBJ1-2
d_gene: -
v_gene: TRBV6-2/TRBV6-3
CDR3aa: CASSSPVYGYTF
CDR3nt: TGTGCCAGCAGTTCCCCAGTGTATGGCTACACCTTC

abundance: -
len: 15
j_gene: TRBJ2-6
d_gene: TRBD1
v_gene: TRBV9
CDR3aa: CASSETGAGANVLTF
CDR3nt: TGTGCCAGCAGCGAGACAGGGGCTGGGGCCAACGTCCTGACTTTC

abundance: -
len: 16
j_gene: TRBJ1-5
d_gene: -
v_gene: TRBV6-1
CDR3aa: CASSERAGWRNQPQHF
CDR3nt: TGTGCCAGCAGTGAAAGGGCAGGGTGGCGCAATCAGCCCCAGCATTTT